This T cell receptor beta chain was recorded in a study of T cells in Graves' hyperthyroidism and ophthalmopathy. There are a few counts of this clonotype. Germline values: CDR1 MNHEY, CDR2 SVGAGI. Deletions cut 2 bases from V and 5 bases from J, with 12 bases between. This CDR3 has 15 amino acids. Amplified TCR beta CDR3 regions came from RNA transcripts. An initial round of RT-PCR targeting the TCR CDR3 relied on the HTBI primer set. One entry per CDR3 protein, called by TCRdb with MiXCR from the multiplex PCR reads. The table shows some 530,000 distinct CDR3 sequences, with 20% to 25% occurring only once.

The gene calls are TRBV6-5 and TRBJ1-4, with D hard to call. This clonotype was sampled from a woman in her seventies with Graves' ophthalmopathy. Sequencing was done on a sample of blood. The CDR3 DNA reads as TGTGCCAGCAGTTACCAGGTTTTCGACAATGAAAAACTGTTTTTT. Translation: CASSYQVFDNEKLFF.